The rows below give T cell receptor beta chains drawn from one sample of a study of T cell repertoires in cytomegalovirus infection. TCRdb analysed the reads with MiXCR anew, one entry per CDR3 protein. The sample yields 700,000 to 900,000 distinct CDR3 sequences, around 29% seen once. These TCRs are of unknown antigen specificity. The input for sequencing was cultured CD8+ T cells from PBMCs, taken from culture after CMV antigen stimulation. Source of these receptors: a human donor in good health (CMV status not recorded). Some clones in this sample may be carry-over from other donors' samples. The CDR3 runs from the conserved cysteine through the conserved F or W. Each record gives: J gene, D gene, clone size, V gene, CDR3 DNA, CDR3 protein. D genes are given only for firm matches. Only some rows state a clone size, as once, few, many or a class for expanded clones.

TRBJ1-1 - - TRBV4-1 TGCGCCAGCAGCCAGGGGTCGGAAATGAACACTGAAGCTTTCTTT CASSQGSEMNTEAFF
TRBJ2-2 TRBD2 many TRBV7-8 TGTGCCAGCAGCCATAGTGGGACTAGCGGGGGATCGAACACCGGGGAGCTGTTTTTT CASSHSGTSGGSNTGELFF
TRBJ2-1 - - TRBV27 TGTGCCAGCACCCCGGCCGGCGGGGAGCAGTTCTTC CASTPAGGEQFF
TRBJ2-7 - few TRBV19 TGTGCCAGTAAGTCGGACCGAAACTACGAGCAGTACTTC CASKSDRNYEQYF
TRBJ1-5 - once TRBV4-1 TGCGCCAGCAGCCAAGCATCCGTAGATAGCAATCAGCCCCAGCATTTT CASSQASVDSNQPQHF
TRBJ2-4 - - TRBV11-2 TGTGCCAGCAGCTTAGCTTACGGACATGGGAACATTCAGTACTTC CASSLAYGHGNIQYF
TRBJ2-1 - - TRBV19 TGTGCCAGTAGGTCTGCCTACAATGAGCAGTTCTTC CASRSAYNEQFF
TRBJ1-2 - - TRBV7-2 TGTGCCAGCAGCAATACCCATGATTCCGGGTCGCAAGGCTACACCTTC CASSNTHDSGSQGYTF
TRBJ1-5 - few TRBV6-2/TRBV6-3 TGTGCCAGCAGTTACCAACCTACGCCCCAGCATTTT CASSYQPTPQHF
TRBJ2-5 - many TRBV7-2 TGTGCCAGCAGCTCCCTATGGGGGGGGGCGCAGCTGGAGACCCAGTACTTC CASSSLWGGAQLETQYF
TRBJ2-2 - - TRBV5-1 TGCGCCAGCTCACCCTTGGAGGTATCGAGCACCGGGGAGCTGTTTTTT CASSPLEVSSTGELFF
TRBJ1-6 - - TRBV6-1 TGTGCCAGCCAAAGGGGACCCTCCGTGAGTTCACCCCTCCACTTT CASQRGPSVSSPLHF
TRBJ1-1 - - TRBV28 TGTGCCAGCAGTCCGCCGTCCCTCAGTGGAGCTTTCTTT CASSPPSLSGAFF
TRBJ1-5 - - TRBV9 TGTGCCAGCAGCGTAGATGGGGCAGGACATCAGCCCCAGCATTTT CASSVDGAGHQPQHF
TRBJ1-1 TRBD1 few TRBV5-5 TGTGCCAGCATAGATCAGGGGGACACTGAAGCTTTCTTT CASIDQGDTEAFF
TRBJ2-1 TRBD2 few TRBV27 TGTGCCAGCAGAAGCGGGGGGCGGGGTACGAATGAGCAGTTCTTC CASRSGGRGTNEQFF
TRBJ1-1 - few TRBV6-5 TGTGCCAGCAGTTACGCGGAAGGAGGTGAAGCTTTCTTT CASSYAEGGEAFF
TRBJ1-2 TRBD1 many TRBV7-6 TGTGCCAGCAGCACTCACCGGGACAGGGAGCATGGCTACACCTTC CASSTHRDREHGYTF
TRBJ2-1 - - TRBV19 TGTGCCAGTAGTATAGTTGGGGGGACTGAGCAGTTCTTC CASSIVGGTEQFF
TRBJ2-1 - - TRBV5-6 TGTGCCAGCAGCTTGGTAACTAGTTTGCCTCCCAATCACAATGAGCAGTTCTTC CASSLVTSLPPNHNEQFF
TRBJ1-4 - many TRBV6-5 TGTGCCAGCAGTCCCGGGACCGCGCCTGCAACTAATGAAAAACTGTTTTTT CASSPGTAPATNEKLFF
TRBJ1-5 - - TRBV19 TGTGCCAGTAGTATCCGGACGGGGCAGCCCCAGCATTTT CASSIRTGQPQHF
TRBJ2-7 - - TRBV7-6 TGTGCCAGCAGCCTCCGGGACGGGTCTACCTACGAGCAGTACTTC CASSLRDGSTYEQYF
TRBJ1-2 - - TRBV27 TGTGCCAGCAGTCCCTCCGCGACCCCGGGTTTCGGCACCTTC CASSPSATPGFGTF
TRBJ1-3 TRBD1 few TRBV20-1 TGCAGTGCTAGAGATTCGGACCGGACAGGACTAGGTACCATATATTTT CSARDSDRTGLGTIYF
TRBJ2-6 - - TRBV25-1 TGTGCCAGCATAAGAGGTAGCTCTGGGGCCAACGTCCTGACTTTC CASIRGSSGANVLTF
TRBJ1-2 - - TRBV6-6 TGTGCCACCCATGTCGGAGGGATTGGTGGCTACACCTTC CATHVGGIGGYTF
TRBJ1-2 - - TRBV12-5 TGTGCTAGTGGTTTTAGAGGGGGTGAAGGCTACACCTTC CASGFRGGEGYTF
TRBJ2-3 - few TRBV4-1 TGCGCTCAGTACACTCCCACAGATACGCAGTATTTT CAQYTPTDTQYF
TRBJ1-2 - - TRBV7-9 TGTGCCAGCAGCGGGGGCAGGGGCGAAAACTATGGCTACACCTTC CASSGGRGENYGYTF
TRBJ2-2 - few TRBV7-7 TGTGCTAGCAGCACTAACCGGGACCCGGCCACCGGGGAGCTGTTTTTT CASSTNRDPATGELFF
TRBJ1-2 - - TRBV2 TGTGCCAGCAGCCCGGGATTCACTAACTATGGCTACACCTTC CASSPGFTNYGYTF
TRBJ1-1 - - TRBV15 TGTGCCACCAGCCAGCGTTTGGGGACTGAAGCTTTCTTT CATSQRLGTEAFF
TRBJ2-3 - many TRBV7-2 TGTGCCAGCAGCTTAGTAGGGGGGTCCCCTCCCACAGATACGCAGTATTTT CASSLVGGSPPTDTQYF
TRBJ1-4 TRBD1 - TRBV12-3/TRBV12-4 TGTGCCAGCAGCTCGACAGGGTTTTTTGTCGGGAGTGAAAAACTGTTTTTT CASSSTGFFVGSEKLFF
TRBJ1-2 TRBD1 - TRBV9 TGTGCCAGCAGCGGAGCGAAGAGGGACAGGATAGGTGGCTACACCTTC CASSGAKRDRIGGYTF
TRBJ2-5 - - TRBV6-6 TGTGCCAGCGGTGCTACCACAGGGCTCCAAGAGACCCAGTACTTC CASGATTGLQETQYF
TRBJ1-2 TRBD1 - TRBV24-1 TGTGCCACCAGTGATTCAGGGACAGCCGGCTACACCTTC CATSDSGTAGYTF
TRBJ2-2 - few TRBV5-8 TGTGCCAGCAGCTTTGTTTTCGGGGGACCGAACACCGGGGAGCTGTTTTTT CASSFVFGGPNTGELFF
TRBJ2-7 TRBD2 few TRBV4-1 TGCGCCAGCAGCCATCAGCGGGGGGCGATGTACGAGCAGTACTTC CASSHQRGAMYEQYF
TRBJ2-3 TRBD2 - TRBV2 TGTGCCAGCCGCACACTAGCGGCGAGCACAGATACGCAGTATTTT CASRTLAASTDTQYF
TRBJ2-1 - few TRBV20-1 TGCAGTGCTAGCTGGACTGGCAATGAGCAGTTCTTC CSASWTGNEQFF
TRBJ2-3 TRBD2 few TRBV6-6 TGTGCCAGCAGTTTGGGACTAGCGGGGGGTAGCACAGATACGCAGTATTTT CASSLGLAGGSTDTQYF
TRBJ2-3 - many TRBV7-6 TGTGCCAGCAGCTCCGCAGATACGCAGTATTTT CASSSADTQYF
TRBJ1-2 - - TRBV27 TGTGCCAGCAGTTTAACCCCTAGGCTACACTATGGCTACACCTTC CASSLTPRLHYGYTF
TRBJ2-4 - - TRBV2 TGTGCCAGCAGTGATGTGAGGGGAGAAAACATTCAGTACTTC CASSDVRGENIQYF